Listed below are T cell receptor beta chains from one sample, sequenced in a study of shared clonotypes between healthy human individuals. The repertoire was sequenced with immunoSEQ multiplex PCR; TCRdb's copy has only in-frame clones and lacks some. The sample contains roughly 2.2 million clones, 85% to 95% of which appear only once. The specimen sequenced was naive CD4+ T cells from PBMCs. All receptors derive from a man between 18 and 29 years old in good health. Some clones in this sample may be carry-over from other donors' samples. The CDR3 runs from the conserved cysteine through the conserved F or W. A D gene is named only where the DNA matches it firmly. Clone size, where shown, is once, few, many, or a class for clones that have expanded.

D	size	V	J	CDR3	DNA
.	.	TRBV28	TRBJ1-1	CASSNGGLNTEAFF	TGTGCCAGCAGCAATGGGGGTCTCAACACTGAAGCTTTCTTT
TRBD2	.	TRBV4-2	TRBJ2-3	CASSQDSLTSGRTDTQYF	TGTGCCAGCAGCCAAGACTCCCTGACTAGCGGGCGCACAGATACGCAGTATTTT
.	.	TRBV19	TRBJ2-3	CASNPTGGTEPDTQYF	TGTGCCAGTAACCCAACCGGCGGGACGGAGCCAGATACGCAGTATTTT
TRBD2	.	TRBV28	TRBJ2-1	CASSPRRLAGAYNEQFF	TGTGCCAGCAGTCCCAGGAGACTAGCGGGAGCCTACAATGAGCAGTTCTTC
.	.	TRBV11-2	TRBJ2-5	CASSFRLTKIQETQYF	TGTGCCAGCAGCTTTCGGTTGACAAAGATCCAAGAGACCCAGTACTTC
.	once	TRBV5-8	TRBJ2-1	CASSGGVLEAQEQFF	TGTGCCAGCAGCGGAGGTGTACTCGAGGCCCAAGAGCAGTTCTTC
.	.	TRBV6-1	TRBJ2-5	CASSGWYQETQYF	TGTGCCAGCAGTGGATGGTACCAAGAGACCCAGTACTTC
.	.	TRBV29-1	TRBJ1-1	CSVRGTFLAFF	TGCAGCGTTCGTGGGACATTCCTGGCTTTCTTT
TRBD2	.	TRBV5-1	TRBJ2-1	CASSLGSSGSYNEQFF	TGCGCCAGCAGCTTGGGATCCAGCGGGAGTTACAATGAGCAGTTCTTC
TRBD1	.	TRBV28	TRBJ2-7	CASAGTGENYEQYF	TGTGCCAGCGCCGGGACAGGCGAGAACTACGAGCAGTACTTC
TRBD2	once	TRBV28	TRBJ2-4	CASRRPGLAGGAKNIQYF	TGTGCCAGCAGACGACCGGGACTAGCGGGAGGCGCAAAAAACATTCAGTACTTC
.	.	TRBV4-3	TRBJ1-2	CASSQDPMARYGYTF	TGCGCCAGCAGCCAAGACCCCATGGCAAGGTATGGCTACACCTTC
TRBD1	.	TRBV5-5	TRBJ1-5	CASSLGTGSNQPQHF	TGTGCCAGCAGCCTCGGGACAGGGAGCAATCAGCCCCAGCATTTT
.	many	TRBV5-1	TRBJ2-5	CASSLAQETQYF	TGCGCCAGCAGCTTGGCCCAAGAGACCCAGTACTTC
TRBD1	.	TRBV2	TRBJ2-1	CASSEQDRDNNEQFF	TGTGCCAGCAGCGAGCAGGACAGGGATAACAATGAGCAGTTCTTC
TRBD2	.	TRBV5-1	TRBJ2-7	CASSWGSLAGAEYEQYF	TGCGCCAGCAGCTGGGGGTCCCTAGCGGGAGCCGAGTACGAGCAGTACTTC
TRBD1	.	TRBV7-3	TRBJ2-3	CASSSTGHGTDTQYF	TGTGCCAGCAGCTCGACAGGGCATGGCACAGATACGCAGTATTTT
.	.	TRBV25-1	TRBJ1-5	CASSGVGSNQPQHF	TGTGCCAGCAGTGGGGTGGGAAGCAATCAGCCCCAGCATTTT
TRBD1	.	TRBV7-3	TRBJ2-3	CASSPGRDSQGTDTQYF	TGTGCCAGCAGCCCAGGTCGGGACAGCCAGGGCACAGATACGCAGTATTTT
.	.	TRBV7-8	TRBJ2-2	CASSLVAGSGELFF	TGTGCCAGCAGCTTAGTTGCGGGTTCCGGGGAGCTGTTTTTT
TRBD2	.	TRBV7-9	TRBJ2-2	CASSPGLAGVGNTGELFF	TGTGCCAGCAGCCCCGGACTAGCGGGAGTGGGTAACACCGGGGAGCTGTTTTTT
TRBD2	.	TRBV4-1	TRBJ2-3	CASSQDRAGGPPDTQYF	TGCGCCAGCAGCCAAGATCGGGCGGGAGGGCCCCCAGATACGCAGTATTTT
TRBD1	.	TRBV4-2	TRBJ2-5	CASSQADRVETQYF	TGTGCCAGCAGCCAAGCGGACAGGGTAGAGACCCAGTACTTC
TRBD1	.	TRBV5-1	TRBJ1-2	CASSLEQGVSGYTF	TGCGCCAGCAGCTTGGAACAGGGGGTTTCGGGCTACACCTTC
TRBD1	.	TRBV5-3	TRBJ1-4	CARSWAGTGIPTNEKLFF	TGTGCCAGAAGCTGGGCCGGGACAGGAATCCCAACTAATGAAAAACTGTTTTTT
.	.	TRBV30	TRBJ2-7	CAWSVTGTYEQYF	TGTGCCTGGAGTGTAACCGGGACCTACGAGCAGTACTTC
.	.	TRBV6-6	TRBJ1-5	CASQGQGRGQPQHF	TGTGCCAGCCAGGGCCAGGGTAGGGGTCAGCCCCAGCATTTT
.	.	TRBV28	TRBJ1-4	CASSTPGERKLFF	TGTGCCAGCAGTACGCCCGGGGAGAGGAAACTGTTTTTT
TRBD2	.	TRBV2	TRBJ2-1	CASRKTSGRSEQFF	TGTGCCAGCAGGAAGACTAGCGGGAGGTCTGAGCAGTTCTTC
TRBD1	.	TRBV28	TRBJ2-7	CATGQGAYEQYF	TGTGCCACCGGACAGGGGGCCTACGAGCAGTACTTC
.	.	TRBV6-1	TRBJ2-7	CASSEAFQSGSFYEQYF	TGTGCCAGCAGTGAAGCGTTTCAGTCAGGGAGCTTCTACGAGCAGTACTTC
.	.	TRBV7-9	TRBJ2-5	CASSHQETQYF	TGTGCCAGCAGCCACCAAGAGACCCAGTACTTC
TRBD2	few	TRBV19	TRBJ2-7	CASSLRLAGHYEQYF	TGTGCCAGTAGTTTACGACTAGCGGGACACTACGAGCAGTACTTC
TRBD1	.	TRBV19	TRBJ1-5	CASSIYGTGFNQPQHF	TGTGCCAGTAGTATATATGGGACAGGTTTCAATCAGCCCCAGCATTTT
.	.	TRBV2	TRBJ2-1	CASSFGRSYNEQFF	TGTGCCAGCAGTTTCGGGCGGTCCTACAATGAGCAGTTCTTC
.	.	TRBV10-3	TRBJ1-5	CAISESNRAFNQPQHF	TGTGCCATCAGTGAGTCTAACAGGGCCTTCAATCAGCCCCAGCATTTT
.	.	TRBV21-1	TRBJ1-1	CASSKRGHTEAFF	TGTGCCAGCAGCAAGCGCGGGCACACTGAAGCTTTCTTT
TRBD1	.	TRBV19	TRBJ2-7	CASSMLGTGVGEQYF	TGTGCCAGTAGTATGTTGGGGACAGGGGTGGGCGAGCAGTACTTC
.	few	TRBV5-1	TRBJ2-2	CASTISNTGELFF	TGCGCCAGCACGATATCAAACACCGGGGAGCTGTTTTTT
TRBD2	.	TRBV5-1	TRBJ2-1	CASSDRTSAAEQFF	TGCGCCAGCAGCGATCGGACTAGCGCGGCTGAGCAGTTCTTC
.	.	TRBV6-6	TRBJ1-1	CASSPTGRTEAFF	TGTGCCAGCAGTCCAACAGGGAGGACTGAAGCTTTCTTT
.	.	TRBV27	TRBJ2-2	CASSLFTGAGGTGELFF	TGTGCCAGCAGTTTATTTACAGGGGCCGGGGGCACCGGGGAGCTGTTTTTT
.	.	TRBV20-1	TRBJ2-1	CSALSGGGIFF	TGCAGTGCTCTCTCAGGGGGAGGGATTTTCTTC
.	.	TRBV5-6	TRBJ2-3	CASSLDVGRDTQYF	TGTGCCAGCAGCTTGGACGTGGGCAGAGATACGCAGTATTTT
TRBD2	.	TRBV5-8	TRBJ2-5	CASSLALLAGAETQYF	TGTGCCAGCAGCTTGGCCCTGCTAGCGGGAGCTGAGACCCAGTACTTC
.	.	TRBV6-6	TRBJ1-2	CASSYSTDGHSYGYTF	TGTGCCAGCAGTTACTCGACAGACGGGCACAGCTATGGCTACACCTTC
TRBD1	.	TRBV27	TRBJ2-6	CASSLKTGSLSGANVLTF	TGTGCCAGCAGTTTAAAGACAGGGAGCCTATCTGGGGCCAACGTCCTGACTTTC
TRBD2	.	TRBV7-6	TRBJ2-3	CASSLEGGRALTQYF	TGTGCCAGCAGCTTAGAGGGCGGGAGGGCCTTAACGCAGTATTTT
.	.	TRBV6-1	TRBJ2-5	CASSEPRTQYF	TGTGCCAGCAGTGAGCCGCGGACCCAGTACTTC
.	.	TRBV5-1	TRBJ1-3	CASSLVVEDTIYF	TGCGCCAGCAGCTTGGTGGTGGAAGACACCATATATTTT
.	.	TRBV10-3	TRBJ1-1	CAISELWGQRAFF	TGTGCCATCAGCGAATTATGGGGACAACGGGCTTTCTTT
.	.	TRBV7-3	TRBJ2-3	CASSSSSRGRTDTQYF	TGTGCCAGCAGCTCGTCATCAAGAGGGCGGACAGATACGCAGTATTTT
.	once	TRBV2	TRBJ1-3	CASPPPGNSGNTIYF	TGTGCCAGCCCCCCCCCAGGGAACTCTGGAAACACCATATATTTT
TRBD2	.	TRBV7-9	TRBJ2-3	CASSLGGSGSTQYF	TGTGCCAGCAGCTTAGGGGGTAGCGGGAGCACGCAGTATTTT
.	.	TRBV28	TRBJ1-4	CASSSHYILRANEKLFF	TGTGCCAGCAGTTCCCATTATATCCTTCGGGCTAATGAAAAACTGTTTTTT
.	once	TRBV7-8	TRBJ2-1	CASSLRVQATYNEQFF	TGTGCCAGCAGCCTTAGGGTCCAGGCTACCTACAATGAGCAGTTCTTC
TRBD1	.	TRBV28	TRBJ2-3	CASSLGGPDTQYF	TGTGCCAGCAGCTTAGGGGGCCCAGATACGCAGTATTTT
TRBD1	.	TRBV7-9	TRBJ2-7	CASSLGGQGGYEQYF	TGTGCCAGCAGCTTAGGGGGACAGGGAGGGTACGAGCAGTACTTC
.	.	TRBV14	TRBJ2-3	CASSQDAGWGLSSTDTQYF	TGTGCCAGCAGCCAAGATGCGGGTTGGGGTTTATCTAGCACAGATACGCAGTATTTT